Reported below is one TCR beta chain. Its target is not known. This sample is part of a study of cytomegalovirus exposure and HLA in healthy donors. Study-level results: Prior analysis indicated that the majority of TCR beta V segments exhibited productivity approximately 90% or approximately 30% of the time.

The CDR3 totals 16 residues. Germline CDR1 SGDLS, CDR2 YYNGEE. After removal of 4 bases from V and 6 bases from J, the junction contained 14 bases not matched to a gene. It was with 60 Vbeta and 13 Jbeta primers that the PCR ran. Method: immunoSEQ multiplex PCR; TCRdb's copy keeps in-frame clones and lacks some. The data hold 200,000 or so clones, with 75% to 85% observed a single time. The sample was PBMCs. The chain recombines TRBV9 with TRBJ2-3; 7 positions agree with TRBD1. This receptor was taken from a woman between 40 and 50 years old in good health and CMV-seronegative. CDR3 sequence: CASSPQGTVPSDTQYF. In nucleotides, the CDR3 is TGTGCCAGCAGCCCACAGGGGACGGTCCCCTCTGATACGCAGTATTTT.